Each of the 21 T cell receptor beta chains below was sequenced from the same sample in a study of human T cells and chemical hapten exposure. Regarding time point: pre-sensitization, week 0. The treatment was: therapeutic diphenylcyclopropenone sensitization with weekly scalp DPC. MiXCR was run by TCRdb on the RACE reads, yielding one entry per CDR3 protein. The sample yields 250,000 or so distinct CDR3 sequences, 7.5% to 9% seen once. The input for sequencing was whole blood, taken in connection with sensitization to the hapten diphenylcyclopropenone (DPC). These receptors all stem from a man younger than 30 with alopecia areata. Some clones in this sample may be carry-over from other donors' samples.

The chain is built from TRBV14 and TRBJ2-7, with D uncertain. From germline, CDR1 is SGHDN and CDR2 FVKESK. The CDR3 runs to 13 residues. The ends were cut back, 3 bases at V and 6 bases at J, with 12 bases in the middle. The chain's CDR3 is CASSQVGSPEQYV. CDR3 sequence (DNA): TGTGCCAGCAGCCAGGTGGGGTCTCCCGAGCAGTACGTC.

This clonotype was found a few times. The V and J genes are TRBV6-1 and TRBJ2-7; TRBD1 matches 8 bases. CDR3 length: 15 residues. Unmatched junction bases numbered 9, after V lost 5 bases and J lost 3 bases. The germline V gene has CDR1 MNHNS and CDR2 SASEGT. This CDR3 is CASSPPRDRLYEQYF. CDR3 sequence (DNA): TGTGCCAGCAGTCCCCCCCGGGACAGGCTCTACGAGCAGTACTTC.

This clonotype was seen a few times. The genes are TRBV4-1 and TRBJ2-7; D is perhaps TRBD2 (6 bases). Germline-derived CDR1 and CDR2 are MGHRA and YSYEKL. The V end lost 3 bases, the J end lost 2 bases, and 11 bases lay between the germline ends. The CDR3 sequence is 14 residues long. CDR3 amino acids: CASSQQGGPYEQYF. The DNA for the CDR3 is TGCGCCAGCAGCCAGCAAGGAGGGCCCTACGAGCAGTACTTC.

The CDR3 coding sequence is TGTGCCAGCAGCTTAATTGAGGGACTCCGCACAGATACGCAGTATTTT. Translation gives CASSLIEGLRTDTQYF. V gene TRBV7-9 combines with J gene TRBJ2-3; D might be TRBD2 (6 bases). This CDR3 is built from 16 residues. The germline CDR1 and CDR2 sequences are SEHNR and FQNEAQ (reference sequence). Trimming took off 2 bases at V and 1 base at J, with 13 bases between the two ends.

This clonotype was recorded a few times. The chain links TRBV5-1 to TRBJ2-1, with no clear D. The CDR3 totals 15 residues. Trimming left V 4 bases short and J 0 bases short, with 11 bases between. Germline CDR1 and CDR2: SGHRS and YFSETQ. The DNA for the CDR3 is TGCGCCAGCAGCGCGCCGGGTCTCTCCTACAATGAGCAGTTCTTC. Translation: CASSAPGLSYNEQFF.

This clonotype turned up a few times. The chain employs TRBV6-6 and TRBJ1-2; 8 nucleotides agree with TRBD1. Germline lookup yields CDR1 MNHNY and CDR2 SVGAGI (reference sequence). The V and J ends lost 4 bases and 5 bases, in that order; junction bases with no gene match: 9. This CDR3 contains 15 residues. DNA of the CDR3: TGTGCCAGCAGTTTTGACAGGGGTTCATCGTATGGCTACACCTTC. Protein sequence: CASSFDRGSSYGYTF.

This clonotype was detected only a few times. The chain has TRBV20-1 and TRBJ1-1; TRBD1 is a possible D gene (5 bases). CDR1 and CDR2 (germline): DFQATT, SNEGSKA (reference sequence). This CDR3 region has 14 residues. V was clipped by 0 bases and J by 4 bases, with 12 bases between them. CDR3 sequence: CSAREQGAPTEAFF. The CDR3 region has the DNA TGCAGTGCTAGAGAACAAGGGGCGCCCACTGAAGCTTTCTTT.

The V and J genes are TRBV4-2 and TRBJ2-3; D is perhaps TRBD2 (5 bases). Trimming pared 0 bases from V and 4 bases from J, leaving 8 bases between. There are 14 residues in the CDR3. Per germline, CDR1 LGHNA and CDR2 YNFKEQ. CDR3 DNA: TGTGCCAGCAGCCAAGAAAAAGCGGCAGATACGCAGTATTTT. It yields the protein CASSQEKAADTQYF.

The CDR3 loop reads CSVIRETQYF. CDR3 nucleotide sequence: TGCAGCGTGATACGGGAGACCCAGTACTTC. The rearrangement uses TRBV29-1 and TRBJ2-5; no clear D gene. The germline V and J ends were trimmed by 6 bases and 5 bases, with 7 bases remaining between them. CDR1 is SQVTM, CDR2 ANQGSEA, per germline. The length of the CDR3 is 10 residues.

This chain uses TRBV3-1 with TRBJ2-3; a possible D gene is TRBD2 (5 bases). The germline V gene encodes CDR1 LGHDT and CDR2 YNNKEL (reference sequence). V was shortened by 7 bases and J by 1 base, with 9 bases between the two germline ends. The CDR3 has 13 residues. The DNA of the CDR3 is TGTGCCAGCAACGGGGATCGCACAGATACGCAGTATTTT. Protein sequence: CASNGDRTDTQYF.

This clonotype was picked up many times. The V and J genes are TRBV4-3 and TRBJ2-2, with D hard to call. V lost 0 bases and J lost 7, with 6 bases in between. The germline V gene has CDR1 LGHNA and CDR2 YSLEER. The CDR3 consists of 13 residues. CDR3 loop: CASSQDRVGELFF. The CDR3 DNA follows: TGCGCCAGCAGCCAAGATAGGGTCGGGGAGCTGTTTTTT.

The CDR3 DNA is TGCAGTGCTAGCATCTGGGATACAGATACGCAGTATTTT. As protein: CSASIWDTDTQYF. The chain uses TRBV20-1 and TRBJ2-3; D not resolved. The CDR3 sequence is 13 residues long. V lost 3 bases to trimming and J lost 3 bases, with 10 bases between them. Germline V lookup: CDR1 DFQATT, CDR2 SNEGSKA (reference sequence).

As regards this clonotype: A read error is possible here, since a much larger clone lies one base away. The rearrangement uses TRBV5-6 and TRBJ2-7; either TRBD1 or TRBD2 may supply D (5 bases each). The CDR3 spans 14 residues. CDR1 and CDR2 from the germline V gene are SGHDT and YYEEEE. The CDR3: CVSSFLGVTYEQYV. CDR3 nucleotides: TGTGTCAGCAGCTTTTTGGGGGTAACCTACGAGCAGTACGTC.

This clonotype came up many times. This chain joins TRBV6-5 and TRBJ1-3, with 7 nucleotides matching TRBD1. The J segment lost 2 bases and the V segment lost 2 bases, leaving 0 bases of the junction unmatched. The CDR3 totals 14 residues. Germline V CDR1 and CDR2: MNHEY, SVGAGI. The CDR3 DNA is TGTGCCAGCAGTTACGGACAGGCTGGAAACACCATATATTTT. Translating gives CASSYGQAGNTIYF.

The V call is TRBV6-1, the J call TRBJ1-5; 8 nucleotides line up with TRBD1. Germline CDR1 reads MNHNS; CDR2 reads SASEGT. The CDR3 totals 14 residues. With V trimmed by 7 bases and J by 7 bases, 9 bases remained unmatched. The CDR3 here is CASTQDRVGQPQHF. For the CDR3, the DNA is TGTGCCAGCACACAGGACAGGGTGGGGCAGCCCCAGCATTTT.

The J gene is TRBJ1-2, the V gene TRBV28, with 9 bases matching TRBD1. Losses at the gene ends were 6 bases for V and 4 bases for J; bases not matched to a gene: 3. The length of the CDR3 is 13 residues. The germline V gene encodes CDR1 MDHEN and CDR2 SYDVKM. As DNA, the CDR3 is TGTGCCAGCAGCAGACAGGGGGGCTATGGCTACACCTTC. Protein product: CASSRQGGYGYTF.

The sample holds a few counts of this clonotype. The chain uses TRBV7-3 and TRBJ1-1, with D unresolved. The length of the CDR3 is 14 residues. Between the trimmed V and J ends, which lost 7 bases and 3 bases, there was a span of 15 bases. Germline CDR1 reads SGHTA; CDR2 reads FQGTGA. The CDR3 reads CASIPLHPYTEAFF. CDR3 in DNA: TGTGCCAGCATCCCCCTACACCCGTACACTGAAGCTTTCTTT.

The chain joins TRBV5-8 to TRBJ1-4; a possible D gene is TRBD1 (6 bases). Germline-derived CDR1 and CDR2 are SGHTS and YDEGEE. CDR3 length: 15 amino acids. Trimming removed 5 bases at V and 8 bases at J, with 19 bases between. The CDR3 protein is CASRNKQGVLEKLFF. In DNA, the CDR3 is TGTGCCAGCAGAAATAAACAGGGAGTCCTGGAAAAACTGTTTTTT.

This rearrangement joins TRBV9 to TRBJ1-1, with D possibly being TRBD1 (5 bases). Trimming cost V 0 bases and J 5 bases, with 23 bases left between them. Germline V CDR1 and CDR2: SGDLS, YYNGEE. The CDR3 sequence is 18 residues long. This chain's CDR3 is CASSVDGRGRLVGTEAFF. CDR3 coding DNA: TGTGCCAGCAGCGTAGATGGTAGGGGTCGATTGGTTGGGACTGAAGCTTTCTTT.

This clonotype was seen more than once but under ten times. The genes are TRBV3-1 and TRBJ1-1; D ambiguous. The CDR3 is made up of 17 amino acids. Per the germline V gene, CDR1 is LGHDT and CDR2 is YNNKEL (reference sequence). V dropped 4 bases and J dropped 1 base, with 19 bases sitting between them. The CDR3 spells CASSPIALAGGNTEAFF. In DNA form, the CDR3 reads TGTGCCAGCAGCCCGATAGCTTTGGCAGGAGGGAACACTGAAGCTTTCTTT.

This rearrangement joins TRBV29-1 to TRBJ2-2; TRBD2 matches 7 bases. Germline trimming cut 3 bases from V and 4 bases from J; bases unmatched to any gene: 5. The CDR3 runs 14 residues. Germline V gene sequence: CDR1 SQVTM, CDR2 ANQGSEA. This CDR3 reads CSVEWRETTGELFF. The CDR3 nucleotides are TGCAGCGTTGAGTGGCGGGAGACCACCGGGGAGCTGTTTTTT.